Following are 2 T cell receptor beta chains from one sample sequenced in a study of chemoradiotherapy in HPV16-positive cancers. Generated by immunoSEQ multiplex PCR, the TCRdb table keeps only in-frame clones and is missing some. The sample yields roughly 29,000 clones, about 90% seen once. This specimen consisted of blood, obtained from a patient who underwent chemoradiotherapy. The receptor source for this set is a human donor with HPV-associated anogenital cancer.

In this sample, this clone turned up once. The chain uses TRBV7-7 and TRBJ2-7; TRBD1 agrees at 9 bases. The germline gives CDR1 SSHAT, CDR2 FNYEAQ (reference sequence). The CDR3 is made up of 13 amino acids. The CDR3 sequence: CATNRGLTYEQYF. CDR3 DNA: TGTGCTACCAACAGGGGGCTTACCTACGAGCAGTACTTC.

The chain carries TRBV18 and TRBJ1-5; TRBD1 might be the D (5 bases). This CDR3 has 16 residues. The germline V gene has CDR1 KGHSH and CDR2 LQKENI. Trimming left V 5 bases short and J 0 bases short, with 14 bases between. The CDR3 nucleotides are TGTGCCAGCTCAACGGGGACGGGTTATAGCAATCAGCCCCAGCATTTT. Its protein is CASSTGTGYSNQPQHF. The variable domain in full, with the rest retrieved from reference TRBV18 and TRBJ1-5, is NAGVMQNPRHLVRRRGQEARLRCSPMKGHSHVYWYRQLPEEGLKFMVYLQKENIIDESGMPKERFSAEFPKEGPSILRIQQVVRGDSAAYFCASSTGTGYSNQPQHFGDGTRLSIL.